The TCR beta chain under discussion was sequenced for a study of T cell clones after liver transplantation. Study overall: Until 12-24 months post-transplant, subjects got standard immunosuppression and no induction. Blood was drawn pre-transplant, before withdrawal, and after full or failed withdrawal.

The data were produced by immunoSEQ multiplex PCR, yet TCRdb's version contains in-frame clones alone and is incomplete. The profile covers approximately 100,000 clones, with roughly four fifths appearing a single time and roughly 3.1% taken by the ten largest. This CDR3 has 15 residues. From germline, CDR1 is SGHNT and CDR2 YYREEE (reference sequence). V lost 2 bases to trimming and J lost 3 bases; unmatched junction nucleotides: 4. This sequence originates from a human patient who received a liver transplant. Some T cells may be graft donor cells. The material sequenced was CD4+ T cells from blood, taken around 49 months after liver transplant. The J gene is TRBJ2-1, the V gene TRBV5-4; 8 nucleotides line up with TRBD1. CDR3 in DNA: TGTGCCAGCAGCTTACCGGGACAGGACTACAATGAGCAGTTCTTC. Its protein is CASSLPGQDYNEQFF.